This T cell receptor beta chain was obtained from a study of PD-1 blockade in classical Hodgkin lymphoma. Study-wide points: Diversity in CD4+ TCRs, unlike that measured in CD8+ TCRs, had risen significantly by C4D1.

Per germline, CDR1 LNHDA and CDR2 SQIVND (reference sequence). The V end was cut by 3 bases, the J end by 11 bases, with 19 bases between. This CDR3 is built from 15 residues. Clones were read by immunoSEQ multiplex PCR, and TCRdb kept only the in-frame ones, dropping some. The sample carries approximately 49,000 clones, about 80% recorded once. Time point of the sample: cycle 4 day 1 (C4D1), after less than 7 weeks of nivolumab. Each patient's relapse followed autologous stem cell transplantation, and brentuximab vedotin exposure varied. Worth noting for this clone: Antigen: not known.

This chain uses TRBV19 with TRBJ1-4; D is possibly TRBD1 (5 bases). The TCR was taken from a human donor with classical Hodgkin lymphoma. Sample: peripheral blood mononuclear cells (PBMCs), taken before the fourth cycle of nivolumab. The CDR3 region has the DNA TGTGCCAGTAGTATCCGTTGGGACCGGCGGGGCAAACTGTTTTTT. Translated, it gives CASSIRWDRRGKLFF.